This T cell receptor beta chain came from a study of CD8 T cells in Susac syndrome. Germline V gives CDR1 LNHDA, CDR2 SQIVND (reference sequence). V was trimmed by 3 bases and J by 0 bases, leaving 5 bases between them. The length of the CDR3 is 14 residues. RNA amounts of roughly 0.5 to 1 ug underwent reverse transcription with random hexamers. MiXCR, run by TCRdb on the immunoSEQ multiplex PCR reads, gives a single entry per CDR3 protein. The sample lists about 140,000 distinct CDR3 sequences; approximately 95% were seen once. The receptor's source is a human donor with Susac syndrome. The sequencing input was CD4+ T cells from PBMCs. The gene calls are TRBV19 and TRBJ2-2; D is uncertain. CDR3 nucleotide sequence: TGTGCCAGTAGTATCATTGCGAACACCGGGGAGCTGTTTTTT. Translating it yields CASSIIANTGELFF.